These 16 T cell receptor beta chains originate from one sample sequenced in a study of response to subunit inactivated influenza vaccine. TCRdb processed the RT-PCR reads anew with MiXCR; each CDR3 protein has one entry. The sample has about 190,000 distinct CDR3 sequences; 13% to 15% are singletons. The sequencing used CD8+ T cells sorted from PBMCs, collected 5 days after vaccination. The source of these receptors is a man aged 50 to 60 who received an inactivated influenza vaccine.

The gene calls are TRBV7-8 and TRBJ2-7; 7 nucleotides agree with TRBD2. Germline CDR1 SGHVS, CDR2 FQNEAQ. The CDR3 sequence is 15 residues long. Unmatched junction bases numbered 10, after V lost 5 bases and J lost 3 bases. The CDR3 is CASSQAASGYYEQYF. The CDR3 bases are TGTGCCAGCAGCCAGGCGGCTAGCGGATACTACGAGCAGTACTTC.

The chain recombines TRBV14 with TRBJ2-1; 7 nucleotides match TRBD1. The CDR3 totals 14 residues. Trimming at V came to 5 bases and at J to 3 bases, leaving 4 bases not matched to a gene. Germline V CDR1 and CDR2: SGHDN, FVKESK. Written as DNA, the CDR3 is TGTGCCAGCAGCGGGGGACAGTTCTACAATGAGCAGTTCTTC. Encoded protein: CASSGGQFYNEQFF. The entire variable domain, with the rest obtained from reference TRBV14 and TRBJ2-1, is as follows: EAGVTQFPSHSVIEKGQTVTLRCDPISGHDNLYWYRRVMGKEIKFLLHFVKESKQDESGMPNNRFLAERTGGTYSTLKVQPAELEDSGVYFCASSGGQFYNEQFFGPGTRLTVL.

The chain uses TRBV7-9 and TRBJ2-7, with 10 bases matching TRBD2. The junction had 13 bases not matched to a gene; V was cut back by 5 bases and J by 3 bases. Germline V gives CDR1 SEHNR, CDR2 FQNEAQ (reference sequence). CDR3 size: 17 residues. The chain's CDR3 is CASSPPLAGMMFYEQYF. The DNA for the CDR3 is TGTGCCAGCAGCCCACCACTAGCGGGGATGATGTTCTACGAGCAGTACTTC.

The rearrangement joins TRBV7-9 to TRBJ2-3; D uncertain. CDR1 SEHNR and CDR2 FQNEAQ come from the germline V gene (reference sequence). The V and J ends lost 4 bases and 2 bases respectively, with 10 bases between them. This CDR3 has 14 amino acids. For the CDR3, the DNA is TGTGCCAGCAGCTCCAGGAAAATCACAGATACGCAGTATTTT. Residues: CASSSRKITDTQYF.

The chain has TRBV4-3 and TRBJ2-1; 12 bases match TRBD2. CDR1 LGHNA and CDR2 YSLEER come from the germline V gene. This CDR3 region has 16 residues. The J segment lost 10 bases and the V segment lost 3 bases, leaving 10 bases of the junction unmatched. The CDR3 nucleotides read TGCGCCAGCAGCCAGCAAGGACTAGCGGGGAGAAAAGAGCAGTTCTTC. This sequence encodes CASSQQGLAGRKEQFF.

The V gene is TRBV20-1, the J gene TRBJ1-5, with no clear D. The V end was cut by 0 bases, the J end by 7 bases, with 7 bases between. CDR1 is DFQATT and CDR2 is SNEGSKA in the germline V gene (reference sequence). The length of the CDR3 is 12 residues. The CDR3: CSARDGLQPQHF. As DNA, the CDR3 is TGCAGTGCTAGAGACGGTCTGCAGCCCCAGCATTTT.

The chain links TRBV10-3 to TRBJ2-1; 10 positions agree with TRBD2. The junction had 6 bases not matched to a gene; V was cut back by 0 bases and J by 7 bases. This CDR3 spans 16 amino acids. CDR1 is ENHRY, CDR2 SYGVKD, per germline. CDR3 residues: CAISESLAGANNEQFF. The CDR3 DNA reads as TGTGCCATCAGTGAGTCGCTAGCGGGAGCCAATAATGAGCAGTTCTTC.

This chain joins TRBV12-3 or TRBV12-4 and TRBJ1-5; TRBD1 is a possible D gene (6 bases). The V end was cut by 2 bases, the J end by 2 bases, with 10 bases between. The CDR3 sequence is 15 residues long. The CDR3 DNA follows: TGTGCCAGCAGTTTATGGCCAGGGGGCAATCAGCCCCAGCATTTT. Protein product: CASSLWPGGNQPQHF.

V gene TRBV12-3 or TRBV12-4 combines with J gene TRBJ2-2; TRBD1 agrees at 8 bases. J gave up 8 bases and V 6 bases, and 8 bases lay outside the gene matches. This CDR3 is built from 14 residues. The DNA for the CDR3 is TGTGCCAGCAGACCCGGGACAGGTGAAGGGGAGCTGTTTTTT. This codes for CASRPGTGEGELFF.

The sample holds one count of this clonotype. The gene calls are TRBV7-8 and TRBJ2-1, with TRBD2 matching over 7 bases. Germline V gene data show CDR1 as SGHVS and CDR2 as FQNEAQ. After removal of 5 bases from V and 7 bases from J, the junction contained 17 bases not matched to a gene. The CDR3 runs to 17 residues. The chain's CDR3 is CASSLRVAGVLWNEQFF. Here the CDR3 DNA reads TGTGCCAGCAGCCTACGGGTGGCGGGAGTTTTATGGAATGAGCAGTTCTTC.

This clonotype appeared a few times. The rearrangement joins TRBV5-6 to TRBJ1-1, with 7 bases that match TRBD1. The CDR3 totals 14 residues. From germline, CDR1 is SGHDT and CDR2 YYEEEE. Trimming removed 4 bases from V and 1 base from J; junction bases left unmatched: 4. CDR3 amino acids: CASSPGGSNTEAFF. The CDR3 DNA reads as TGTGCCAGCAGCCCAGGGGGATCGAACACTGAAGCTTTCTTT.

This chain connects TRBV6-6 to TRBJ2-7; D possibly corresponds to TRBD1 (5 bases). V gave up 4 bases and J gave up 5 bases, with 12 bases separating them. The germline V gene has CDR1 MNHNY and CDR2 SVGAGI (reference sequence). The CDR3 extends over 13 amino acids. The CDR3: CASSFQGFDEQYF. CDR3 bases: TGTGCCAGCAGTTTTCAGGGTTTCGACGAGCAGTACTTC.

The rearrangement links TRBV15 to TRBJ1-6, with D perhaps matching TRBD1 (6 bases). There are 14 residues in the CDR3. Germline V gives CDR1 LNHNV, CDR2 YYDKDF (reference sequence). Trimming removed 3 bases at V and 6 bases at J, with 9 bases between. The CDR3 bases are TGTGCCACCAGCAGTTTCAGGGGTAATTCACCCCTCCACTTT. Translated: CATSSFRGNSPLHF. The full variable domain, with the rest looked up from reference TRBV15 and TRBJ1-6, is DAMVIQNPRYQVTQFGKPVTLSCSQTLNHNVMYWYQQKSSQAPKLLFHYYDKDFNNEADTPDNFQSRRPNTSFCFLDIRSPGLGDTAMYLCATSSFRGNSPLHFGNGTRLTVT.

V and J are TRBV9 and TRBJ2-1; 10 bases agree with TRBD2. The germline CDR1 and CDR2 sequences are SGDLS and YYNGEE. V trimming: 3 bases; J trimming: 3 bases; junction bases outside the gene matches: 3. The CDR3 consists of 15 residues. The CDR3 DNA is TGTGCCAGCAGCGAACTAGCGGGGATCTACAATGAGCAGTTCTTC. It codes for CASSELAGIYNEQFF.

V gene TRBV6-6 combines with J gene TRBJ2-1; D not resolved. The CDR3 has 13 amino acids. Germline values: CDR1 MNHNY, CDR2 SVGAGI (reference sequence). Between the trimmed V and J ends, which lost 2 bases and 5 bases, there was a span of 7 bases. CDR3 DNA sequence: TGTGCCAGCAGTTACACACTGCACAATGAGCAGTTCTTC. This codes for CASSYTLHNEQFF.

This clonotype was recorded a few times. CDR3 bases: TGCAGTGCTAGAAAAGAGAACACCGGGGAGCTGTTTTTT. Translating it yields CSARKENTGELFF. This chain links TRBV20-1 with TRBJ2-2; D not resolved. Looked up from germline, CDR1 is DFQATT and CDR2 is SNEGSKA (reference sequence). V shed 2 bases and J shed 1 base, with 5 bases lying between them. There are 13 residues in the CDR3.